This TCR beta chain was retrieved from a study of response to subunit inactivated influenza vaccine. Study outcomes and limitations: Authors proposed each seasonal influenza vaccination draws in few new T cells.

TCRdb reanalysed the RT-PCR reads using MiXCR and keeps one entry per CDR3 protein. Among about 570,000 distinct CDR3 sequences listed, approximately 12% were seen once. Germline V gene lookup returns CDR1 MDHEN and CDR2 SYDVKM. Trimming removed 6 bases from V and 6 bases from J, with 17 bases in between. The length of the CDR3 is 14 residues. The table lists this clonotype with a few counts. Its antigen is unknown. This TCR was recovered from a man aged 50-59 years who received an inactivated influenza vaccine. The V gene is TRBV28, the J gene TRBJ1-1; D possibly corresponds to TRBD1 (6 bases). Sequences were derived from PBMCs from blood, sampled on the day of vaccination. DNA of the CDR3: TGTGCCAGCAGACGAAGCAGGGGTTCCTCTGAAGCTTTCTTT. As protein: CASRRSRGSSEAFF.